This TCR beta chain was sequenced during a study of T cell repertoires in cytomegalovirus infection. Turning to the study itself: Matching HLA type and CMV infection were both indicated by public TCR beta signatures. Study-wide findings and caveats: Summed public TCR beta family frequency identified CMV carriers bearing the relevant HLA.

V shed 7 bases and J shed 3 bases, with 7 bases lying between them. Germline V gives CDR1 MNHEY, CDR2 SVGEGT. The CDR3 sequence is 11 residues long. Details on this clonotype: Its antigen is unidentified.

TCRdb re-called the reads through MiXCR, storing one row per CDR3 protein. Of 200,000 to 300,000 distinct CDR3 sequences in the sample, more than 9% are singletons; the top ten hold approximately 1.8%. The source is a human donor in good health (CMV status not recorded). Some clones in this sample may be carry-over from other donors' samples. This chain links TRBV6-2 or TRBV6-3 with TRBJ2-7; no clear D. Sequencing was performed on PBMCs. The CDR3 DNA reads TGTGCCAGCAAAGACTTCTACGAGCAGTACTTC. It encodes CASKDFYEQYF.